This entry lists 32 T cell receptor beta chains sequenced from one sample in a study of blood T cell repertoires in COVID-19. Assay: immunoSEQ multiplex PCR; the TCRdb copy retains only in-frame clones and omits some. Among approximately 70,000 clones listed, about 85% were seen once. Sequencing input: peripheral blood. Every receptor here comes from a woman of 80 years or more with active or convalescent COVID-19.

In this sample, this clone turned up a few times. The J gene is TRBJ1-5, the V gene TRBV6-2 or TRBV6-3, with D unclear. V lost 0 bases and J lost 2, with 14 bases in between. CDR3 length: 17 amino acids. From germline, CDR1 is MNHEY and CDR2 SVGEGT. CDR3 DNA: TGTGCCAGCAGTTACTCGATGGGCCGATTGGGCAATCAGCCCCAGCATTTT. Protein: CASSYSMGRLGNQPQHF.

Remarks on this clone: Because the CDR3's place on the DNA is in doubt, the DNA is left out and the CDR3 is given as listed by TCRdb. V is TRBV27 and J is TRBJ1-6. The CDR3 is 16 residues long, counting both termini. Germline V CDR1 and CDR2: MNHEY, SMNVEV (reference sequence). CDR3 region: CASSLFLSPTNSPLHF.

V and J are TRBV21-1 and TRBJ2-1; the table gives TRBD2 as D, unverified against the DNA. TRBV21-1 is classified as a pseudogene. The CDR3 sequence is 14 residues long. This CDR3 reads CASSKARGFNEQFF. CDR3 coding DNA: TGTGCCAGCAGCAAAGCGCGAGGGTTCAATGAGCAGTTCTTC.

The chain couples TRBV6-5 to TRBJ2-5; 9 bases are a match to TRBD1. Looked up from germline, CDR1 is MNHEY and CDR2 is SVGAGI. The CDR3 runs 16 residues. V shed 0 bases, J shed 5 bases, and the junction held 7 bases outside the gene matches. The CDR3 sequence is CASSYSTGGPGETQYF. In DNA form, the CDR3 reads TGTGCCAGCAGTTACTCGACAGGGGGGCCGGGGGAGACCCAGTACTTC.

The chain has TRBV2 and TRBJ2-1; the D gene is possibly TRBD1 (6 bases). V was clipped by 6 bases and J by 0 bases, with 18 bases between them. There are 17 residues in the CDR3. Germline V gene lookup returns CDR1 SNHLY and CDR2 FYNNEI. The CDR3 sequence is CASRLTGTMSSYNEQFF. CDR3 DNA: TGTGCCAGCAGATTGACAGGAACGATGAGCTCCTACAATGAGCAGTTCTTC. The full variable domain, with the rest looked up from reference TRBV2 and TRBJ2-1, is EPEVTQTPSHQVTQMGQEVILRCVPISNHLYFYWYRQILGQKVEFLVSFYNNEISEKSEIFDDQFSVERPDGSNFTLKIRSTKLEDSAMYFCASRLTGTMSSYNEQFFGPGTRLTVL.

J is TRBJ2-6 and V is TRBV4-1; D not certain. The CDR3 spans 15 residues. The germline V gene encodes CDR1 MGHRA and CDR2 YSYEKL. V was trimmed by 4 bases and J by 2 bases, leaving 9 bases between them. CDR3 bases: TGCGCCAGCAGCCTTAGACAAACTGGGGCCAACGTCCTGACTTTC. This encodes CASSLRQTGANVLTF.

The chain carries TRBV19 and TRBJ2-5; TRBD2 matches 10 bases. There are 14 residues in the CDR3. CDR1 is LNHDA and CDR2 is SQIVND in the germline V gene (reference sequence). V was clipped by 10 bases and J by 10 bases; unmatched bases: 15. The CDR3 reads CATRLAGDYGVQYF. CDR3 in DNA: TGTGCCACCCGGCTAGCGGGAGACTACGGAGTCCAGTACTTC.

V and J are TRBV28 and TRBJ1-2; D is unresolved. Germline V gives CDR1 MDHEN, CDR2 SYDVKM. This CDR3 has 11 amino acids. Trimming stripped 11 bases from V and 8 bases from J, with 15 bases between. This CDR3 is CAAGQAGGYTF. CDR3 coding DNA: TGTGCCGCGGGCCAGGCCGGAGGCTACACCTTC.

The genes are TRBV4-3 and TRBJ2-1; tentative D call: TRBD2 (5 bases). This CDR3 is 17 amino acids long. The germline V gene encodes CDR1 LGHNA and CDR2 YSLEER. Between the trimmed V and J ends, which lost 0 bases and 9 bases, there was a span of 21 bases. The CDR3 loop is CASSQDPGYGVWVEQFF. For the CDR3, the DNA is TGCGCCAGCAGCCAAGACCCCGGGTACGGGGTCTGGGTTGAGCAGTTCTTC.

The chain combines TRBV19 with TRBJ1-5; no firm D call. The germline CDR1 and CDR2 sequences are LNHDA and SQIVND (reference sequence). This CDR3 region has 12 residues. The V end lost 3 bases, the J end lost 15 bases, and 15 bases lay between the germline ends. CDR3 region: CASSMVGGRVHF. In nucleotides, the CDR3 is TGTGCCAGTAGTATGGTGGGAGGTAGGGTGCATTTT.

This chain joins TRBV24-1 and TRBJ2-2, with D unclear. Per germline, CDR1 KGHDR and CDR2 SFDVKD. This CDR3 comprises 14 residues. Trimming stripped 10 bases from V and 3 bases from J, with 14 bases between. The CDR3 DNA reads as TGTGCCACAACGCAGTCCGGGTACACCGGGGAGCTGTTTTTT. Residues: CATTQSGYTGELFF.

This clone was seen a single time. V gene TRBV4-3 combines with J gene TRBJ2-3; TRBD2 agrees at 14 bases. The CDR3 has 17 residues. CDR1 is LGHNA and CDR2 is YSLEER in the germline V gene. J was trimmed by 3 bases and V by 3 bases; bases with no gene match: 5. The CDR3 protein is CASSQAGTSGGTDTQYF. CDR3 nucleotide sequence: TGCGCCAGCAGCCAGGCCGGGACTAGCGGGGGTACAGATACGCAGTATTTT.

This clone appeared a single time. CDR3 nucleotides: TGTGCCAGCAGCGCAGGGGGTTCCGAGGCTTTCTTT. It yields the protein CASSAGGSEAFF. This sequence joins TRBV9 and TRBJ1-1, with TRBD1 matching over 7 bases. CDR3 length: 12 residues. J gave up 11 bases and V 3 bases, and 7 bases lay outside the gene matches. Germline lookup yields CDR1 SGDLS and CDR2 YYNGEE.

This rearrangement joins TRBV18 to TRBJ1-4; 7 bases are shared with TRBD1. V gave up 3 bases and J gave up 7 bases; unmatched junction bases: 2. Germline CDR1 KGHSH, CDR2 LQKENI. This CDR3 contains 13 residues. CDR3 DNA sequence: TGTGCCAGCTCACCTAGACAGGGTGAAAAACTGTTTTTT. Its translation: CASSPRQGEKLFF.

V and J are TRBV19 and TRBJ2-2; 9 bases are a match to TRBD2. J gave up 3 bases and V 8 bases, and 4 bases lay outside the gene matches. Germline lookup yields CDR1 LNHDA and CDR2 SQIVND (reference sequence). This CDR3 comprises 14 residues. CDR3: CASERGVYTGELFF. The CDR3 nucleotides read TGTGCCAGTGAGCGGGGGGTCTACACCGGGGAGCTGTTTTTT. The variable domain in full, completed from reference TRBV19 and TRBJ2-2, reads DGGITQSPKYLFRKEGQNVTLSCEQNLNHDAMYWYRQDPGQGLRLIYYSQIVNDFQKGDIAEGYSVSREKKESFPLTVTSAQKNPTAFYLCASERGVYTGELFFGEGSRLTVL.

This chain connects TRBV6-5 to TRBJ2-2; TRBD1 matches at 7 bases. The V segment lost 6 bases and the J segment 4 bases; nucleotides outside the gene matches: 8. CDR3 length equals 15 residues. The germline gives CDR1 MNHEY, CDR2 SVGAGI. The CDR3 nucleotides are TGTGCCAGCAGCCGGGACAGCAAACTCACCGGGGAGCTGTTTTTT. This encodes CASSRDSKLTGELFF.

The CDR3 DNA reads as TGTGCCATCGGCACTAGCGGGGAAGATACGCAGTATTTT. It is translated as CAIGTSGEDTQYF. The V gene is TRBV10-3, the J gene TRBJ2-3; 10 positions agree with TRBD2. Germline-derived CDR1 and CDR2 are ENHRY and SYGVKD. J was trimmed by 5 bases and V by 8 bases; bases with no gene match: 4. The CDR3 loop spans 13 amino acids.

V is TRBV7-2 and J is TRBJ2-3; 8 bases line up with TRBD2. The V gene's germline CDR1 is SGHTA and CDR2 FQGNSA. Trimming cost V 4 bases and J 0 bases; bases outside gene matches: 6. This CDR3 has 16 amino acids. The CDR3 nucleotides read TGTGCCAGCAGCTCGACCGGGACTAGGAGCACAGATACGCAGTATTTT. This gives the protein CASSSTGTRSTDTQYF.

CDR3 DNA: TGTGCCAGCAGTGGGGAACGCGGGGCAGATACGCAGTATTTT. As protein: CASSGERGADTQYF. This sequence joins TRBV6-4 and TRBJ2-3; tentatively, D is TRBD2 (6 bases). The germline gives CDR1 MRHNA, CDR2 SNTAGT. This CDR3 contains 14 residues. V was trimmed by 4 bases and J by 4 bases, leaving 12 bases between them.

This clone was found a few times. The chain carries TRBV3-1 (or the pseudogene TRBV3-2) and TRBJ2-1; the D gene is possibly TRBD2 (5 bases). The ends were cut back, 3 bases at V and 12 bases at J, with 12 bases in the middle. The CDR3 sequence is 12 residues long. The germline V gene has CDR1 LGHDT and CDR2 YNNKEL (reference sequence). The CDR3 DNA sequence: TGTGCCAGCAGCCATAAGGTCGGGATGCAGTTCTTC. It codes for CASSHKVGMQFF.

V gene TRBV10-3 combines with J gene TRBJ1-1; D is undetermined. This CDR3 spans 11 amino acids. Germline V gene sequence: CDR1 ENHRY, CDR2 SYGVKD. V was shortened by 8 bases and J by 5 bases, with 9 bases between the two germline ends. CDR3 coding DNA: TGTGCCATCGGGCAGCAGACTGAAGCTTTCTTT. Its protein product is CAIGQQTEAFF.

This clone was observed a few times. This sequence joins TRBV7-9 and TRBJ1-2; D may be TRBD1 (6 bases). V was clipped by 4 bases and J by 2 bases, with 23 bases between them. Germline CDR1 SEHNR, CDR2 FQNEAQ (reference sequence). This CDR3 contains 18 residues. CDR3 residues: CASSSSETGLSYNYGYTF. The CDR3 DNA follows: TGTGCCAGCAGCTCATCCGAGACAGGACTCTCATACAACTATGGCTACACCTTC.

CDR3 sequence reads: CAISTDRELREQYF. In nucleotides, the CDR3 is TGTGCCATCAGTACGGACAGGGAGCTTCGGGAGCAGTACTTC. The chain uses TRBV10-3 and TRBJ2-7; 8 bases align to TRBD1. The germline gives CDR1 ENHRY, CDR2 SYGVKD. V was pared by 5 bases and J by 7 bases, with 10 bases of the junction left unmatched. The CDR3 covers 14 residues.

In nucleotides, the CDR3 is TGTGCCAGCAGCTTTGGCAGGGATGGCACTGAAGCTTTCTTT. Translation gives CASSFGRDGTEAFF. V is TRBV7-2 and J is TRBJ1-1; D possibly corresponds to TRBD1 (5 bases). Trimming removed 3 bases at V and 4 bases at J, with 12 bases between. The CDR3 sequence is 14 residues long. Germline CDR1 is SGHTA and CDR2 is FQGNSA. Together with reference TRBV7-2 and TRBJ1-1, the CDR3 gives the full variable domain: GAGVSQSPSNKVTEKGKDVELRCDPISGHTALYWYRQSLGQGLEFLIYFQGNSAPDKSGLPSDRFSAERTGGSVSTLTIQRTQQEDSAVYLCASSFGRDGTEAFFGQGTRLTVV.

The table lists this clone with a few counts. The V gene is TRBV4-3, the J gene TRBJ2-2; weak D call: TRBD1 (5 bases). Trimming cost V 1 base and J 5 bases, with 8 bases left between them. The germline V gene encodes CDR1 LGHNA and CDR2 YSLEER. The CDR3 runs to 14 residues. The CDR3 DNA reads TGCGCCAGCAGCCAAGGACCAGGGACCGGGGAGCTGTTTTTT. It encodes CASSQGPGTGELFF.

The V gene is TRBV2, the J gene TRBJ2-7, with 8 bases identical to TRBD2. Germline V gene data show CDR1 as SNHLY and CDR2 as FYNNEI. The CDR3 is made up of 14 amino acids. The trim removed 4 bases at V and 2 bases at J, leaving 4 bases unmatched. The CDR3 DNA sequence: TGTGCCAGCAGTGCCGGGACTAGAACCTACGAGCAGTACTTC. Translation gives CASSAGTRTYEQYF.

The genes are TRBV28 and TRBJ1-2; no firm D call. The CDR3 is 13 residues long. V lost 8 bases to trimming and J lost 6 bases, with 16 bases between them. Germline V gene sequence: CDR1 MDHEN, CDR2 SYDVKM. CDR3 coding DNA: TGTGCCAGCGTCTTCCGAAAACGGGATGGCTACACCTTC. It is translated as CASVFRKRDGYTF.

The V gene is TRBV3-1 (or the pseudogene TRBV3-2), the J gene TRBJ1-3, with a possible D match to TRBD1 (5 bases). This CDR3 contains 15 residues. V was trimmed by 0 bases and J by 2 bases, leaving 8 bases between them. The germline gives CDR1 LGHDT, CDR2 YNNKEL (reference sequence). The CDR3 DNA reads as TGTGCCAGCAGCCAAGATCCGGGGGCTGGAAACACCATATATTTT. Amino acids: CASSQDPGAGNTIYF.

V is TRBV20-1 and J is TRBJ1-6; no clear D. This CDR3 is built from 11 residues. Germline-derived CDR1 and CDR2 are DFQATT and SNEGSKA (reference sequence). The V end was cut by 6 bases, the J end by 15 bases, with 15 bases between. For the CDR3, the DNA is TGCAGTGCCCAGATCCGTGGCCGCCTCCACTTT. Its translation is CSAQIRGRLHF.

This chain joins TRBV11-3 and TRBJ2-3; D remains unclear. CDR1 is SGHNT and CDR2 is YENEEA in the germline V gene. V was clipped by 5 bases and J by 2 bases, with 11 bases between them. The CDR3 totals 14 residues. The CDR3 DNA reads TGTGCCAGCAGCCCTTCTCGAGCCACAGATACGCAGTATTTT. This encodes CASSPSRATDTQYF.

This chain connects TRBV7-9 to TRBJ1-3, with D possibly TRBD1 on 5 matching bases. CDR1 SEHNR and CDR2 FQNEAQ come from the germline V gene (reference sequence). The V end was cut by 5 bases, the J end by 7 bases, with 15 bases between. This CDR3 region has 14 residues. The CDR3 nucleotides are TGTGCCAGCAGCGCCCAGGGTGGGGCCAACACCATATATTTT. Amino acid sequence: CASSAQGGANTIYF.

This clone was detected ten times or more. The chain joins TRBV30 to TRBJ1-1; D is possibly TRBD1 (5 bases). V shed 7 bases and J shed 2 bases, with 11 bases lying between them. The length of the CDR3 is 12 residues. Germline assignment: CDR1 GTSNPN and CDR2 SVGIG (reference sequence). The CDR3 coding sequence is TGTGCCTCGACAGATTTCAACACTGAAGCTTTCTTT. Translating gives CASTDFNTEAFF.